This T cell receptor beta chain was recovered during a study of blood T cell repertoires in COVID-19. Study-level background: Collection of acute and convalescent COVID-19 samples took place in the United States, Italy and Spain. Sample material is recorded as cDNA or gDNA derived from T cells, B-cell-depleted T cells, or PBMCs.

Sequencing used immunoSEQ multiplex PCR; TCRdb keeps in-frame clones, though not all of them. This sample has hundreds of thousands of clones; around nine tenths occur once, and the top ten carry under 7%. Clinical history reported by participants formed the basis on which cohorts were assigned. In Cohort 3, a recovered donor had either two negative PCRs, clearance, or symptom resolution. Germline CDR1 and CDR2: SGHNT and YYREEE (reference sequence). This CDR3 region has 15 residues. V was shortened by 4 bases and J by 5 bases, with 18 bases between the two germline ends. The chain links TRBV5-4 to TRBJ2-5; possible D gene TRBD1, 7 bases. The origin of this receptor is a woman aged 35 to 49 who had recovered from COVID-19. Sequenced material: PBMCs or T cells enriched from blood (not recorded which). The CDR3 reads CASSPQGEARETQYF. In DNA form, the CDR3 reads TGTGCCAGCAGCCCTCAGGGGGAGGCCCGTGAGACCCAGTACTTC.